These T cell receptor beta chains were read from a single sample in a study of neurological immune-mediated disorders. TCRdb passed the 5' RACE reads through MiXCR, listing each CDR3 protein once. The sample yields approximately 50,000 distinct CDR3 sequences, 4.5% to 7% seen once. The sequenced sample consisted of CD4+ T cells from blood. All receptors derive from a woman aged 18-29 years with multiple sclerosis. CDR3s include the opening cysteine and the closing phenylalanine or tryptophan. Each record gives: V gene, J gene, clone size, D gene, CDR3 protein, CDR3 DNA. The D gene is left open where the match is weak. For some rows the clone size is stated as once, few or many, or as a class when expanded; others skip it.

>TRBV4-3|TRBJ1-3|many|NA
CASSLRQLSGNTIYF
TGCGCCAGCAGCCTTCGACAGCTCTCTGGAAACACCATATATTTT
>TRBV5-1|TRBJ2-1|many|TRBD2
CASSLGTSGNYNEQFF
TGCGCCAGCAGCTTAGGGACTAGCGGGAACTACAATGAGCAGTTCTTC
>TRBV7-8|TRBJ2-2|many|TRBD2
CASSIGTSGGAYTGELFF
TGTGCCAGCAGCATCGGGACTAGCGGGGGGGCCTACACCGGGGAGCTGTTTTTT
>TRBV7-9|TRBJ1-1|many|NA
CASSLFSGAEAFF
TGTGCCAGCAGCTTGTTTAGTGGGGCTGAAGCTTTCTTT
>TRBV20-1|TRBJ1-6|many|TRBD1
CSAQKQGAGDSPLHF
TGCAGTGCTCAGAAACAGGGGGCGGGGGATTCACCCCTCCACTTT
>TRBV20-1|TRBJ1-1|many|NA
CSARLAVTEAFF
TGCAGTGCTAGACTGGCCGTCACTGAAGCTTTCTTT
>TRBV5-1|TRBJ2-1|many|TRBD2
CASTSGGGLDEQFF
TGCGCCAGCACCTCGGGGGGGGGCCTCGATGAGCAGTTCTTC
>TRBV10-3|TRBJ1-1|many|TRBD1
CAIRQDRGPVNTEAFF
TGTGCCATCAGACAGGACAGGGGGCCGGTGAACACTGAAGCTTTCTTT
>TRBV6-1|TRBJ1-1|few|TRBD1
CASSAHSTGKTEAFF
TGTGCCAGCAGCGCACACTCGACAGGGAAAACTGAAGCTTTCTTT
>TRBV7-9|TRBJ2-1|many|TRBD1
CASSLGVEQGTYNEQFF
TGTGCCAGCAGCTTAGGGGTAGAACAGGGGACCTACAATGAGCAGTTCTTC
>TRBV5-1|TRBJ1-1|many|NA
CASSLAGGQGPRGTEAFF
TGCGCCAGCAGCTTGGCCGGGGGGCAGGGGCCGAGGGGCACTGAAGCTTTCTTT
>TRBV7-3|TRBJ1-1|many|NA
CASSLTGGLMENTEAFF
TGTGCCAGCAGCTTAACAGGGGGTTTAATGGAGAACACTGAAGCTTTCTTT
>TRBV4-2|TRBJ2-5|many|NA
CASSQDTGQETQYF
TGTGCCAGCAGCCAAGATACCGGCCAAGAGACCCAGTACTTC
>TRBV20-1|TRBJ1-3|many|NA
CSARDPGYTQAGNTIYF
TGCAGTGCTAGAGATCCCGGTTACACCCAGGCTGGAAACACCATATATTTT
>TRBV7-9|TRBJ2-3|NA|TRBD2
CASSFDRGEADTQYF
TGCGCCAGCAGCTTCGACCGGGGGGAAGCAGATACACAGTATTTT
>TRBV2|TRBJ2-4|few|NA
CVSSVNPSGDIRYF
TGTGTCAGCAGTGTTAACCCGTCGGGAGACATTCGGTACTTC
>TRBV6-4|TRBJ1-6|few|NA
CASSDYGDSPLHF
TGTGCCAGCAGTGACTACGGAGATTCACCCCTCCACTTT
>TRBV20-1|TRBJ1-2|NA|NA
CSAPPGGYGYTF
TGCAGTGCTCCGCCCGGAGGGTATGGCTACACCTTC
>TRBV3-1|TRBJ2-7|many|NA
CASSRRGVYEQYF
TGTGCCAGCAGCCGCCGGGGCGTCTACGAGCAGTACTTC
>TRBV6-6|TRBJ2-3|many|NA
CASSRTDWDTDTQYF
TGTGCCAGCAGTCGAACGGACTGGGACACAGATACGCAGTATTTT
>TRBV5-1|TRBJ1-2|many|NA
CASSLMGGYGYTF
TGCGCCAGCAGCTTAATGGGGGGTTATGGCTACACCTTC
>TRBV3-1|TRBJ2-7|many|NA
CASIQGRGGEQYF
TGTGCCAGCATCCAAGGCAGGGGGGGCGAGCAGTACTTC
>TRBV28|TRBJ1-4|many|NA
CASSLWGPGSNEKLFF
TGTGCCAGCAGTTTATGGGGACCAGGCTCTAATGAAAAACTGTTTTTT
>TRBV5-1|TRBJ2-5|many|NA
CASSAGRGNQETQYF
TGCGCCAGCAGCGCCGGTAGGGGGAACCAAGAGACCCAGTACTTC
>TRBV15|TRBJ1-5|medium-sized|NA
CATSRDPGFNQPQHF
TGTGCCACCAGCAGAGACCCAGGGTTCAATCAGCCCCAGCATTTT
>TRBV20-1|TRBJ2-4|many|TRBD1
CSARQGGLIEAKNIQYF
TGCAGTGCGCGACAGGGGGGATTAATTGAAGCCAAAAACATTCAGTACTTC
>TRBV5-1|TRBJ1-1|NA|TRBD1
CASSLEWTGVSEAFF
TGCGCCAGCAGCTTGGAATGGACAGGGGTGTCTGAAGCTTTCTTT
>TRBV7-9|TRBJ2-1|many|TRBD2
CASRAPGTSGINEQFF
TGTGCCAGCAGGGCCCCCGGGACTAGCGGGATAAATGAGCAGTTCTTC
>TRBV12-3/TRBV12-4|TRBJ2-7|many|NA
CASSLIAVASAMKTYEQYF
TGTGCCAGCAGTTTAATAGCGGTCGCCTCGGCCATGAAAACCTACGAGCAGTACTTC
>TRBV14|TRBJ2-2|many|TRBD1
CASSAWTGAGELFF
TGTGCCAGCAGCGCCTGGACAGGGGCCGGGGAGCTGTTTTTT
>TRBV5-1|TRBJ2-1|NA|TRBD2
CASSLAARTSGYNEQFF
TGCGCCAGCAGCTTGGCGGCAAGGACTAGCGGATACAATGAGCAGTTCTTC
>TRBV6-5|TRBJ2-1|many|NA
CASHPGKTYNEQFF
TGTGCCAGCCACCCGGGCAAGACATACAATGAGCAGTTCTTC
>TRBV27|TRBJ2-1|many|TRBD1
CASSLREGQGRFF
TGTGCCAGCAGTTTAAGGGAAGGACAGGGTCGGTTCTTC
>TRBV6-1|TRBJ2-3|many|TRBD2
CASSRVRGGSDTQYF
TGTGCCAGCTCCCGGGTCCGCGGGGGGTCAGATACGCAGTATTTT
>TRBV12-3/TRBV12-4|TRBJ2-3|many|NA
CASSLLQAGNTQYF
TGTGCCAGCAGTTTACTTCAGGCGGGGAATACGCAGTATTTT
>TRBV5-6|TRBJ1-6|many|NA
CASSLSRDSPLHF
TGTGCCAGCAGCTTGAGCAGGGACTCACCCCTCCACTTT
>TRBV4-2|TRBJ2-2|many|TRBD1
CASSQGPGQGVTGELFF
TGTGCCAGCAGCCAAGGGCCGGGACAGGGCGTCACCGGGGAGCTGTTTTTT
>TRBV11-2|TRBJ1-1|NA|NA
CASSARAGGDTEAFF
TGTGCCAGCAGCGCTCGGGCGGGGGGCGACACTGAAGCTTTCTTT
>TRBV7-2|TRBJ2-7|many|NA
CASSSAEPQYF
TGTGCCAGCAGCTCCGCCGAGCCGCAGTACTTC
>TRBV6-5|TRBJ1-4|many|NA
CASRRGRGEKLFF
TGTGCCAGCAGGAGGGGCAGGGGTGAAAAACTGTTTTTT
>TRBV29-1|TRBJ1-1|many|NA
CSAYRNTEAFF
TGCAGCGCATACAGGAACACTGAAGCTTTCTTT
>TRBV11-2|TRBJ1-1|few|TRBD1
CASSVQGQGLTEAFF
TGTGCCAGCAGCGTACAAGGACAGGGGCTCACTGAAGCTTTCTTT
>TRBV5-1|TRBJ1-2|many|TRBD1
CASSSTVSGTGKYYGYTF
TGCGCCAGCAGCTCAACAGTTTCCGGGACAGGGAAGTACTATGGCTACACCTTC
>TRBV18|TRBJ2-3|NA|NA
CASSPPGSTDTQYF
TGTGCCAGCTCACCACCGGGGAGCACAGATACGCAGTATTTT
>TRBV7-9|TRBJ2-5|many|TRBD2
CASSLNVLAGGPGFHETQYF
TGTGCCAGCAGCTTAAACGTTCTAGCGGGAGGGCCGGGGTTTCACGAGACCCAGTACTTC
>TRBV7-9|TRBJ2-3|few|TRBD2
CASSFERELTDTQYF
TGTGCCAGCAGCTTCGAGCGGGAGTTAACAGATACGCAGTATTTT
>TRBV7-2|TRBJ2-3|many|NA
CASSLTGPRTDTQYF
TGTGCCAGCAGCTTAACCGGACCCCGCACAGATACGCAGTATTTT
>TRBV25-1|TRBJ2-1|many|NA
CASSEYKQWSNEQFF
TGTGCCAGCAGTGAATATAAACAATGGAGCAATGAGCAGTTCTTC
>TRBV28|TRBJ1-2|many|NA
CASSPPDNYGYTF
TGTGCCAGCAGTCCGCCAGATAACTATGGCTACACCTTC